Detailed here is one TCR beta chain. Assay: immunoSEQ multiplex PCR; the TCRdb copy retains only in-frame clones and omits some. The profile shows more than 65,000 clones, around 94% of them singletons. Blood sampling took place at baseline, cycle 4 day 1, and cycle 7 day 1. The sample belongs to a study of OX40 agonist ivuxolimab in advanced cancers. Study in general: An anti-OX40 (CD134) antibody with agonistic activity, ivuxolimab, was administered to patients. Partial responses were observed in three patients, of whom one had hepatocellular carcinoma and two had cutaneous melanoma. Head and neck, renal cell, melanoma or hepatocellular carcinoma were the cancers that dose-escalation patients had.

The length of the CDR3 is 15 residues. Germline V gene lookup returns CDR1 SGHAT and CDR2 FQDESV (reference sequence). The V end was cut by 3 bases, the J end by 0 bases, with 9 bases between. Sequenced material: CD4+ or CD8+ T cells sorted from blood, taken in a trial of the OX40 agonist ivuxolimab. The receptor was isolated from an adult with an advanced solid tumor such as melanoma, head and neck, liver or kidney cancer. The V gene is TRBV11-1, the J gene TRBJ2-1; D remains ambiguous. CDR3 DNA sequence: TGTGCCAGCAGCTTTCTGACTGGCTCCTACAATGAGCAGTTCTTC. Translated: CASSFLTGSYNEQFF.